This TCR beta chain was recovered during a study of blood T cell repertoires in COVID-19. Data came from immunoSEQ multiplex PCR; TCRdb stores just in-frame clones and leaves some out. The sample gives about 190,000 clones, around 80% of which show up once; approximately 2.9% is in the top ten. This CDR3 is built from 20 residues. With 4 bases clipped from V and 0 bases from J, the junction kept 18 bases outside the gene matches. Looked up from germline, CDR1 is MGHRA and CDR2 is YSYEKL. The sequencing input was peripheral blood. The V gene is TRBV4-1, the J gene TRBJ1-5, with 7 bases identical to TRBD1. This TCR was recovered from a woman of 80 years or more with active or convalescent COVID-19. The CDR3: CASSPHRGAKWGSSNQPQHF. In DNA, the CDR3 is TGCGCCAGCAGCCCTCACAGGGGCGCAAAGTGGGGGTCTAGCAATCAGCCCCAGCATTTT.